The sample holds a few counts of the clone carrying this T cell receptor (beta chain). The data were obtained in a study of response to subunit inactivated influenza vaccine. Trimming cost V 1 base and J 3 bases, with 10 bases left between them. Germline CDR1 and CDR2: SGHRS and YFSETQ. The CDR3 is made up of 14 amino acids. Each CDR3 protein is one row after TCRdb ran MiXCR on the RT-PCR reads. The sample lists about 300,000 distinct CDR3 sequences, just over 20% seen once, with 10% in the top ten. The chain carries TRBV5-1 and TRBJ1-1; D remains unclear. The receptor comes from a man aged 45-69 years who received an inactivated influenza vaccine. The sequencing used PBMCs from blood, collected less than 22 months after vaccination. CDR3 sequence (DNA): TGCGCCAGCAGCTTGATGACGGGATACACTGAAGCTTTCTTT. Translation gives CASSLMTGYTEAFF.